This TCR beta chain was recorded in a study of early T cells in non-severe SARS-CoV-2 infection. The overall study: With bulk RNA from unsorted whole blood as input, sequencing yielded unpaired chains. Study-wide results and limits: Anti-spike CD8 specificities were favored by VDJdb matching, whose results missed private and CD4 specificities.

Individually, cDNA molecules had unique molecular identifiers attached to them. TCRdb processed the 5' RACE reads anew with MiXCR; each CDR3 protein has one entry. The sample holds fewer than 55,000 distinct CDR3 sequences, about 9.1% seen once. This clonotype was counted between two and nine times. What it binds is not known. This TCR came from an adult who was a healthcare worker with PCR-confirmed SARS-CoV-2 infection or an uninfected control (not recorded which). The sample taken for sequencing was whole blood.

For the CDR3, the DNA is TGTGCCAGCAGCCTCCCCTGGGGGACAGGGGATCACTATGGCTACACCTTC. Protein: CASSLPWGTGDHYGYTF. The chain has TRBV9 and TRBJ1-2, with 10 bases identical to TRBD1. Looked up from germline, CDR1 is SGDLS and CDR2 is YYNGEE. The length of the CDR3 is 17 residues. V trimming: 4 bases; J trimming: 3 bases; junction bases outside the gene matches: 12.